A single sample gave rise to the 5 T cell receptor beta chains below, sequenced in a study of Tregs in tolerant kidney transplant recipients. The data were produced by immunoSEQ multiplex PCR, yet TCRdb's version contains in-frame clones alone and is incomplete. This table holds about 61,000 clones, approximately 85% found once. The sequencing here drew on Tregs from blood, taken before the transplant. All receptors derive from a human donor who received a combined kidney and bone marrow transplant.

CDR3 loop: CASSFLAPYNEQFF. For the CDR3, the DNA is TGTGCCAGCAGCTTTCTAGCGCCGTACAATGAGCAGTTCTTC. The chain has TRBV12-1 and TRBJ2-1; no DNA check was done on the table's D call, TRBD2. TRBV12-1 is recorded as a pseudogene. The CDR3 totals 14 residues.

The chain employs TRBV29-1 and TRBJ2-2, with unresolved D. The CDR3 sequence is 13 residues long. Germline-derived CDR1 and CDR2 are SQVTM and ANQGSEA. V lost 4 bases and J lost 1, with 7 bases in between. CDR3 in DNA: TGCAGCGTTGTTCTGGGGAACACCGGGGAGCTGTTTTTT. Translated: CSVVLGNTGELFF.

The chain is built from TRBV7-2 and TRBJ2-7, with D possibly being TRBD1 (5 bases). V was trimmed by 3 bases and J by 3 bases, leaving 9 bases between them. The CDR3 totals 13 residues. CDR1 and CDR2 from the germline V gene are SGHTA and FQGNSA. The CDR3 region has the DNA TGTGCCAGCAGCTTGGCTCAGGGCTACGAGCAGTACTTC. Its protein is CASSLAQGYEQYF. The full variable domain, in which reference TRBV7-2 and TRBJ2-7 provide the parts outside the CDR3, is GAGVSQSPSNKVTEKGKDVELRCDPISGHTALYWYRQSLGQGLEFLIYFQGNSAPDKSGLPSDRFSAERTGGSVSTLTIQRTQQEDSAVYLCASSLAQGYEQYFGPGTRLTVT.

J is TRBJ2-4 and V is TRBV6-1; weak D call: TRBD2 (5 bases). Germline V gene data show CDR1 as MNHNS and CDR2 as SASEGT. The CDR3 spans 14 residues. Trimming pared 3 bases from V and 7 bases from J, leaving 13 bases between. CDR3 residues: CASSDRTGYNIQYF. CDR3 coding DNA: TGTGCCAGCAGTGATCGGACGGGGTATAACATTCAGTACTTC.

Written as DNA, the CDR3 is TGTGCTAGTGGATCCGGGACAGGGGTCTACGAGCAGTACTTC. Its translation: CASGSGTGVYEQYF. The gene calls are TRBV12-5 and TRBJ2-7, with 10 bases matching TRBD1. This CDR3 contains 14 residues. Germline V gene sequence: CDR1 LGHNT, CDR2 FRNRAP. After removal of 6 bases from V and 3 bases from J, the junction contained 5 bases not matched to a gene.